This T cell receptor beta chain stems from a study of T cell clonality in common variable immunodeficiency. This clone has ten or more counts. The read terminates 3 residues ahead of where the CDR3 ends, so the germline J gene completes it. Clones were sequenced by immunoSEQ multiplex PCR, and TCRdb holds only the in-frame ones, with some missing. The sample shows under 50,000 clones, none of them appearing just once. The germline gives CDR1 DFQATT, CDR2 SNEGSKA (reference sequence). Trimming removed 3 bases at V and 6 bases at J, with 9 bases between. This CDR3 spans 12 amino acids. The chain couples TRBV20-1 to TRBJ2-1; a weak D match, TRBD2 (6 bases). Sequencing was carried out using peripheral blood mononuclear cells. The receptor was isolated from a person aged 18 to 70 in good health. The CDR3 reads CSASPSVNEQFF. The part of the CDR3 DNA that was read is TGCAGTGCTAGTCCTAGCGTCAATGAG.